The clone carrying this TCR beta chain was seen a single time. Per the authors' pipeline: How many nucleated cells were present was estimated from reference gene primer amplification. The method was immunoSEQ multiplex PCR; TCRdb's version includes in-frame clones alone and lacks a portion of them. D and trimming come from the DNA, and the V and J calls and clone size come from that table. The data hold tens of thousands of clones, with about 83% observed a single time. The CDR3 is made up of 21 amino acids. V lost 3 bases and J 0 bases, leaving 31 bases between the germline ends. CDR1 is SGHRS, CDR2 YFSETQ, per germline. The sample is drawn from a study of blood T cell repertoires in COVID-19. Study information: PBMCs, B-cell-depleted T cells, or T cells provided the cDNA or gDNA that made up the material.

Sample: peripheral blood. The receptor was derived from a woman between 55 and 75 years old with acute or convalescent COVID-19. The chain joins TRBV5-1 to TRBJ2-7; D perhaps matches TRBD1 (6 bases). Here the CDR3 reads CASSSRALQRGTLLSSYEQYF. CDR3 bases: TGCGCCAGCAGCTCGCGGGCCTTGCAGAGGGGGACCCTCCTGAGCTCCTACGAGCAGTACTTC.